This T cell receptor (beta chain) was recorded in a study of cytomegalovirus exposure and HLA in healthy donors (dated by TCRdb to about 2017). Background for the entire study: According to an earlier analysis of 587 of the donors, about 180 million T cells yielded roughly 110 million unique TCR beta sequences and 276 Gb of sequence data. Roughly 300 gigabases of sequencing data and roughly 80 million unique TCR sequences made up an early release that covered 500 to 650 HLA-typed donors. The genetic ancestry cluster associated with self-reported Caucasian donors included 81% of the 300 to 450 genotyped donors. The study aimed to test whether signatures of past pathogen exposure could be identified by cataloging public T cell receptors. The study used immunosequencing to profile the T cell repertoires of under 700 subjects and linked those repertoires to cytomegalovirus serostatus. In addition to the first cohort of 666 subjects, a separate validation cohort of 120 different subjects was used. The study combined high-throughput TCR immunosequencing, statistical association of individual TCRs with disease status, and machine learning to predict cytomegalovirus infection status. A later analysis re-analyzed previously published TCR beta repertoires from hundreds of donors and added high-resolution HLA genotyping to study TCR occurrence patterns. Rather than using new phenotypic data, the later analysis identified candidate immune exposures from TCR beta sequences and from how often those sequences occurred across donors. An earlier analysis of several hundred of the donors applied high-throughput TCR beta sequencing to assess whether each TCR beta V gene segment acted as functional or pseudogenic. Donor age, sex, ethnicity and CMV serostatus were collected together with the repertoire data. A later genetic analysis took genome-wide SNP genotypes for about 55% of the roughly 700 donors and used that subset as a discovery cohort. All discovery cohort repertoires had been generated on a single sequencing platform. Class I and class II HLA loci were covered by the typing at four-digit resolution. The number of typed donors differed by locus: about 620-640 for A, B, C, DRB1 and DQB1; roughly 510 for DQA1; roughly 600 for DPA1; and roughly 490 for DPB1. Roughly 5 DR-DQ haplotypes were handled as single units for association and clustering because linkage in the cohort was strong. Across some 400 genotyped donors of the cohort, an average of approximately 220,000 unique TCR beta nucleotide sequences per donor were sequenced, and around 19% of those sequences were non-productive. Overall study outcomes, separate from this receptor: While some public TCRs were present in many individuals, most TCR sequences turned up only very rarely across donors. For the cohort, immune exposure information was limited to CMV serostatus. The study listed 164 TCR beta chains as associated with cytomegalovirus. In a later analysis, most CMV-associated TCR beta chains were found to appear HLA-restricted, with HLA associations seemingly driven largely by CMV exposure. Roughly 15 rarely observed V segments, including chromosome 9 orphons, were excluded from the earlier analysis of several hundred of the donors because counts were too low. In this cohort, only TCR beta chains were sequenced, and detectable features were limited by the absence of alpha or paired-chain data. Roughly uniform sequencing depth across donors was assumed in presence/absence analyses, although this assumption may not hold. A group of highly shared sequence variants was considered likely to be a technical artifact of the sequencing pipeline. An association between a missense DCLRE1C variant and V-gene and J-gene trimming of TCR beta chains was found in a later genetic analysis and replicated in an independent cohort. According to the authors, the approach could potentially be generalized to other disease states and immunological phenotypes. In vitro tests confirmed that a few of the cytomegalovirus-associated TCR beta chains recognize cytomegalovirus antigens. Some IMGT-functional V segments, including TRBV6-2 and TRBV6-3, could not be distinguished by the 87-base-pair reads and were therefore excluded. In a later analysis, HLA-associated TCR beta chains showed more clonal expansion and lower generation probabilities than non-associated chains that were equally common. According to a later genetic analysis, donors in an Asian-associated ancestry cluster had fewer N-insertions in productive TCRs than the roughly 670-donor mean. Linkage disequilibrium might explain the correlated functional status among segregating V segments, but an unknown experimental factor could not be excluded. A later analysis found that TCR association rates varied across HLA loci, with DRB1 alleles showing the most associated TCRs and HLA-C alleles the fewest. A later analysis reported that several top co-occurrence clusters appeared linked to parvovirus B19, influenza, CMV and Epstein-Barr virus. Cytomegalovirus status was reported to be diagnosed by the classifier with high specificity and sensitivity in both the original and validation cohorts. A further reported finding was that TCR beta sequences accurately predicted the HLA-A and HLA-B alleles for most subjects in the first cohort. Because HLA typing was unavailable for some donors at each locus, only the typed subset was used in association tests. Strong co-occurrence of HLA alleles, especially DR and DQ, made assigning TCR associations to individual alleles difficult. In an earlier analysis of fewer than 700 of the donors, most TCR beta V segments appeared in productive rearrangements about 90% or about 30% of the time, broadly matching IMGT annotations. At a false discovery rate of 0.05, a later analysis linked 15,000 to 20,000 TCR beta sequences to specific HLA alleles.

Library method: the immunoSEQ multiplex PCR assay. For the multiplex PCR, a mixture combining 60 forward primers for TCR Vbeta segments and 13 reverse primers for TCR Jbeta segments was used. Amplification of the CDR3 region of rearranged TCR beta genes was performed with a multiplex PCR assay on genomic DNA. On the Illumina HiSeq System, the amplified TCR beta libraries were sequenced as 87-base-pair reads. On the authors' methods: Across the 500 to 850 repertoires, a later analysis counted roughly 84 million unique TCR beta chains, 9.5 million to 12 million of which were shared by at least two donors. A nearest-neighbor algorithm error-corrected the raw reads and collapsed the reads into unique sequences, merging closely related sequences to remove PCR and sequencing errors. Alignment of CDR3 sequences to IMGT reference sequences was used to assign V, D and J gene segments. For a sequence to be retained, a match of at least six nucleotides was required to both a V gene segment and a J gene segment. Rearrangements were called productive when the CDR3 lacked stop codons and stayed in frame with V and J; all others were non-productive. CDR3 was defined by IMGT convention, running from the second conserved V-encoded cysteine to the conserved J-encoded phenylalanine. The earlier analysis of fewer than 700 of the donors excluded sequences that lacked an unambiguous match to a single V gene segment. An earlier analysis of under 750 of the donors called V segments functional above 56.7% productive rearrangements and segregating when the between-donor standard deviation exceeded 5%. To diagnose cytomegalovirus status from the catalog of TCR beta chain sequences, a statistical classification framework was built. In a later analysis, TCR nucleotide sequences were compared against IMGT/GENE-DB human TR gene sequences so that V and J genes could be assigned. In a later analysis, CDR3 sequences and most-parsimonious VDJ recombination scenarios were assigned using the TCRdist pipeline. In a later analysis, each TCR beta chain was defined by its CDR3 amino acid sequence together with its V-gene family, and reads without a unique V-gene family were excluded. A later analysis removed several hundred highly shared, low-generation-probability nucleotide sequences to deal with suspected cross-contamination and a sequencing artifact. In a later analysis, a clonal expansion index for each public chain was calculated from normalized within-repertoire ranks of inferred template counts. In a later analysis, generation probabilities were computed with a VDJ recombination model fitted to out-of-frame rearrangements, and the resulting probabilities were checked against IGoR. In a later analysis, TCR-TCR, TCR-HLA and TCR-CMV co-occurrence was scored with hypergeometric tests, and a repertoire-size bias correction was applied to TCR pairs. To estimate false discovery rates, a later analysis permuted the HLA or CMV assignments 20 times. In a later analysis, co-occurring TCRs were grouped using DBSCAN, with TCRdist sequence similarity added in when clustering inside HLA-allele-positive subsets. Repertoires with fewer than 30,000 or more than 120,000 public chains, plus five repertoires with anomalous nucleotide sharing, were excluded from co-occurrence clustering. TCRdb's version of the immuneACCESS table is confined to in-frame rearrangements and falls short of the full clone set. An unresolved V gene accounts for under half of the shortfall where checked; the remainder is of unknown origin. The V and J calls and clone size were taken over from that table, and D and trimming were inferred from the DNA. The sample has some 250,000 clones on record, roughly four fifths of them singletons. Around 8% of the sample is held by the ten biggest clonotypes.

In total, 666 healthy bone marrow donors made up the cohort. Cohort members were all nominally healthy when sampled, although unrecorded immune exposures were likely present. The donor tested CMV seropositive, placing the donor among the roughly 270 seropositive members of the cohort. Each donor provided a peripheral blood sample, and peripheral blood mononuclear cells were used for TCR beta sequencing. The Qiagen DNeasy Blood Extraction Kit was used to extract genomic DNA from the blood cell samples. Including cysteine and phenylalanine, the CDR3 has 12 amino acids. The retained sequence is limited to the CDR3, 36 bases, with the frame set at the first base. According to the germline V gene (reference sequence), CDR1 reads SEHNR and CDR2 reads FQNEAQ. This clone was found a few times. Its antigen is currently not known. No clone much larger than this one lies a single base away; base qualities are absent.

This receptor chain uses TRBV7-9 and TRBJ2-3; TRBD2 is perhaps the D gene, given 5 matching bases. The sample comprised PBMCs. The clonotype was recovered from a woman aged 55-69 years in good health and CMV-seropositive. For the CDR3, the sequence is CSGRTSTDTQYF. The nucleotide sequence is given as TGTTCCGGACGGACTAGCACAGATACGCAGTATTTT.